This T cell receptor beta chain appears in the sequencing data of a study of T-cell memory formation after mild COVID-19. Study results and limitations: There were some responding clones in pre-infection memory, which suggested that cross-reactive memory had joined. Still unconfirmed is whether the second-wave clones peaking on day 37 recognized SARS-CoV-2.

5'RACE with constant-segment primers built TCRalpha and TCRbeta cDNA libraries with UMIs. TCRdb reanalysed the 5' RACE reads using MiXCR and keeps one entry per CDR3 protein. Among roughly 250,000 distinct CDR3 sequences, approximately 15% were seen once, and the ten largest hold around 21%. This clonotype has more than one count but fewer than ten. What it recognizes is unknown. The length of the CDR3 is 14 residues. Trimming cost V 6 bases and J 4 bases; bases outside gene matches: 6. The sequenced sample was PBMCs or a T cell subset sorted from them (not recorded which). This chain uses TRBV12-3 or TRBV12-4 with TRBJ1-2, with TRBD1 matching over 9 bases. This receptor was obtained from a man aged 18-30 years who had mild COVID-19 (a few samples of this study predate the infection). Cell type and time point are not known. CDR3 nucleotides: TGTGCCAGCAGGGAACAGGGGGCGGGCTATGGCTACACCTTC. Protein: CASREQGAGYGYTF.